The next 8 T cell receptor beta chains were all read from a single sample in a study of Graves' ophthalmopathy and Graves' hyperthyroidism. RNA transcripts provided the template for amplifying TCR beta CDR3 regions. An initial RT-PCR round employing HTBI primers preceded a second-round multiplex PCR. A single record per CDR3 protein comes from TCRdb applying MiXCR to the multiplex PCR reads. This sample has 600,000 to 950,000 distinct CDR3 sequences, with 35% to 50% found just once. Sequenced input: peripheral blood. Receptors were obtained from an adult man with Graves' ophthalmopathy.

A few counts support this clonotype. J is TRBJ2-7 and V is TRBV6-5, with 12 bases that match TRBD2. CDR1 is MNHEY and CDR2 is SVGAGI in the germline V gene. Trimming removed 8 bases from V and 4 bases from J; junction bases left unmatched: 9. The CDR3 runs to 15 residues. The DNA of the CDR3 is TGTGCCAGCGGATCCGGGACTAGCGGGTTGTACGAGCAGTACTTC. Translated: CASGSGTSGLYEQYF.

Notes on this clonotype: This may be a read error, as it is one base from a much larger clone. The chain employs TRBV10-3 and TRBJ2-5; D is perhaps TRBD1 (5 bases). Germline V gene data show CDR1 as ENHRY and CDR2 as SYGVKD. The length of the CDR3 is 13 residues. Trimming removed 6 bases from V and 5 bases from J, with 13 bases in between. CDR3 DNA: TGTGCCATCAGCCAAAGGGGTGGCGAGACCCAGTACTTC. Amino acid sequence: CAISQRGGETQYF.

V is TRBV5-4 and J is TRBJ1-2; no reliable D call. The V gene lost 0 bases and the J gene lost 1 base, with 7 bases spanning the gap. This CDR3 is built from 14 residues. CDR1 and CDR2 (germline): SGHNT, YYREEE (reference sequence). The CDR3 DNA reads as TGTGCCAGCAGCTTGGATGCGAGTAACTATGGCTACACCTTC. Translating it yields CASSLDASNYGYTF.

This chain joins TRBV2 and TRBJ2-7; D gene ambiguous. With 5 bases removed from V and 0 bases from J, the gap between germline ends came to 8 bases. The CDR3 is 13 residues long. The germline gives CDR1 SNHLY, CDR2 FYNNEI. The CDR3: CASSYFSSYEQYF. Here the CDR3 DNA reads TGTGCCAGCAGTTACTTTTCCTCCTACGAGCAGTACTTC.

This clonotype came up a few times. CDR3: CASRERTGTGNTEAFF. CDR3 bases: TGTGCCAGTAGGGAAAGAACCGGGACAGGGAACACTGAAGCTTTCTTT. The J gene is TRBJ1-1, the V gene TRBV19; TRBD1 matches at 8 bases. This CDR3 is 16 amino acids long. V was clipped by 6 bases and J by 1 base; unmatched bases: 10. Germline CDR1 LNHDA, CDR2 SQIVND (reference sequence). The variable domain in full, with the rest retrieved from reference TRBV19 and TRBJ1-1, is DGGITQSPKYLFRKEGQNVTLSCEQNLNHDAMYWYRQDPGQGLRLIYYSQIVNDFQKGDIAEGYSVSREKKESFPLTVTSAQKNPTAFYLCASRERTGTGNTEAFFGQGTRLTVV.

This clonotype was seen at least ten times. The chain is built from TRBV2 and TRBJ1-1, with 7 bases lining up with TRBD1. Trimming removed 6 bases from V and 2 bases from J; junction bases left unmatched: 9. The CDR3 extends over 15 amino acids. Germline CDR1 SNHLY, CDR2 FYNNEI. The CDR3 nucleotides read TGTGCCAGCAGAAGACAGGGACGGTTTAACACTGAAGCTTTCTTT. It codes for CASRRQGRFNTEAFF. Full variable domain (rest looked up from reference TRBV2 and TRBJ1-1): EPEVTQTPSHQVTQMGQEVILRCVPISNHLYFYWYRQILGQKVEFLVSFYNNEISEKSEIFDDQFSVERPDGSNFTLKIRSTKLEDSAMYFCASRRQGRFNTEAFFGQGTRLTVV.

A note on this clonotype: A much larger clonotype is one base distant, so this may be a read error. The chain has TRBV10-3 and TRBJ2-5; no clear D gene. Germline CDR1 and CDR2: ENHRY and SYGVKD. There are 14 residues in the CDR3. Trimming shortened V by 3 bases and J by 8 bases, and 16 bases separated the two germline ends. The chain's CDR3 is CAISDKTAQGTQYF. The CDR3 region has the DNA TGTGCCATCAGTGACAAGACTGCCCAAGGAACCCAGTACTTC.

Points on this clonotype: This likely comes from a read error, as the CDR3 has no conserved phenylalanine or tryptophan at its end. The chain uses TRBV6-5 and TRBJ2-7, with TRBD2 as a possible D gene (6 bases). Germline CDR1 MNHEY, CDR2 SVGAGI. The V gene lost 5 bases and the J gene lost 0 bases, with 14 bases spanning the gap. This CDR3 spans 15 amino acids. DNA of the CDR3: TGTGCCAGCAGTCCCATAGCGGAGAGCTCCTACGAGCAGTACCTC. Translating gives CASSPIAESSYEQYL.